This T cell receptor (beta chain) derives from a study of memory CD8 T cells in hepatitis C reinfection. Study overall: Reinfection meant HCV RNA positivity after two negatives ≥60 days apart. Late/post reinfection sampling occurred 12 to 24 weeks after detected reinfection.

As to time point: late/post reinfection, 12 to 24 weeks after detection. Sorted cells were sequenced directly ex vivo without any in vitro expansion. A couple of donors provided sorted CD3+ CD8+ CD45RO- naive CD8 T cells at all three reinfection time points. The germline V gene encodes CDR1 MNHEY and CDR2 SVGAGI. V shed 4 bases and J shed 5 bases, with 14 bases lying between them. The CDR3 extends over 14 amino acids. Data came from immunoSEQ multiplex PCR; TCRdb stores just in-frame clones and leaves some out. The sample includes about 46,000 clones, 85% to 90% of them seen just once. This receptor was taken from a man in his late teens or twenties with hepatitis C virus infection. The chain uses TRBV6-5 and TRBJ1-1; the D gene is possibly TRBD1 (5 bases). The sample comprised naive CD8+ T cells sorted from blood. The DNA of the CDR3 is TGTGCCAGCAGTTTAGGGACCGGAGGGACTGAAGCTTTCTTT. Translating gives CASSLGTGGTEAFF.